The 12 T cell receptor beta chains listed next were all sequenced from one sample in a study of blood T cell repertoires in COVID-19. Using immunoSEQ multiplex PCR, the repertoire was profiled, and TCRdb retains in-frame clones only, with some absent. The sample has a few hundred thousand clones, around 83% seen once. Sequencing input: peripheral blood. The origin of the receptors is a woman between 35 and 50 years old who had recovered from COVID-19.

The J gene is TRBJ1-4, the V gene TRBV19; weak D call: TRBD1 (5 bases). This CDR3 has 14 amino acids. Germline V gives CDR1 LNHDA, CDR2 SQIVND (reference sequence). The V gene lost 5 bases and the J gene lost 8 bases, with 15 bases spanning the gap. The CDR3 is CASSEIGVGEKLFF. The CDR3 DNA reads as TGTGCCAGTAGTGAAATAGGGGTTGGGGAAAAACTGTTTTTT.

This clone was detected only once. This chain links TRBV16 with TRBJ1-1; D not resolved. V dropped 4 bases and J dropped 5 bases, with 17 bases sitting between them. CDR1 KGHSY and CDR2 FQNENV come from the germline V gene. This CDR3 region has 15 residues. CDR3 amino acids: CASSPITGIGTEAFF. DNA of the CDR3: TGTGCCAGCAGCCCCATAACCGGGATCGGGACTGAAGCTTTCTTT.

There are a few counts of this clone. The V gene is TRBV25-1, the J gene TRBJ2-7; 12 positions match TRBD1. This CDR3 is 17 amino acids long. J gave up 3 bases and V 3 bases, and 9 bases lay outside the gene matches. Germline V gene sequence: CDR1 MGHDK, CDR2 SYGVNS. CDR3 loop: CASSDWWGQGANYEQYF. The CDR3 nucleotides read TGTGCCAGCAGTGATTGGTGGGGACAGGGGGCTAACTACGAGCAGTACTTC.

CDR3 protein: CASSQVAGGPTVPDTQYF. CDR3 nucleotides: TGTGCCAGCAGCCAAGTTGCGGGGGGCCCCACGGTCCCAGATACGCAGTATTTT. The V gene is TRBV3-1 (or the pseudogene TRBV3-2), the J gene TRBJ2-3; 8 positions agree with TRBD2. CDR1 is LGHDT and CDR2 is YNNKEL in the germline V gene (reference sequence). CDR3 length: 18 amino acids. V shed 1 base and J 4 bases; nucleotides not matched to a gene: 13.

The rearrangement joins TRBV7-8 to TRBJ2-5; TRBD1 matches at 7 bases. Germline-derived CDR1 and CDR2 are SGHVS and FQNEAQ. The V segment lost 5 bases and the J segment 3 bases; nucleotides outside the gene matches: 3. The CDR3 totals 13 residues. CDR3 DNA sequence: TGTGCCAGCAGCGCTGGGACAGAAGAGACCCAGTACTTC. Amino acids: CASSAGTEETQYF.

This clone was recorded a few times. The CDR3: CATSRGGLNTEAFF. Written as DNA, the CDR3 is TGTGCCACCTCCCGCGGGGGCTTGAACACTGAAGCTTTCTTT. The rearrangement joins TRBV7-8 to TRBJ1-1; D perhaps matches TRBD1 (6 bases). CDR3 size: 14 residues. Trimming pared 10 bases from V and 0 bases from J, leaving 15 bases between. The germline gives CDR1 SGHVS, CDR2 FQNEAQ.

The chain recombines TRBV5-4 with TRBJ2-1; 10 bases align to TRBD2. Germline loops: CDR1 SGHNT, CDR2 YYREEE (reference sequence). There are 15 residues in the CDR3. V was clipped by 3 bases and J by 3 bases; unmatched bases: 3. The CDR3 nucleotides read TGTGCCAGCAGCTCCCTAGCGGGGGTCTACAATGAGCAGTTCTTC. Encoded protein: CASSSLAGVYNEQFF.

The sample holds one count of this clone. The V call is TRBV12-3 or TRBV12-4, the J call TRBJ2-7, with D possibly matching TRBD1 (6 bases). V was trimmed by 8 bases and J by 5 bases, leaving 16 bases between them. The CDR3 has 13 residues. CDR3 DNA sequence: TGTGCCAGCGTAGTACAGGGAAGTGACGAGCAGTACTTC. Translating gives CASVVQGSDEQYF.

The chain is built from TRBV5-1 and TRBJ2-7; 10 positions match TRBD1. This CDR3 is built from 12 residues. In germline, CDR1 is SGHRS, CDR2 YFSETQ. V lost 8 bases to trimming and J lost 8 bases; unmatched junction nucleotides: 7. The CDR3 DNA reads as TGCGCCAGTGGCCGGGACAGGGGAAAGCAGTACTTC. It specifies CASGRDRGKQYF.

The table lists this clone with a count of one. The V call is TRBV6-5, the J call TRBJ1-1; TRBD1 matches 9 bases. CDR3 length: 14 residues. J was trimmed by 5 bases and V by 6 bases; bases with no gene match: 7. The germline gives CDR1 MNHEY, CDR2 SVGAGI. The CDR3 DNA follows: TGTGCCAGCAGGCTATGGACAGGGGAAACTGAAGCTTTCTTT. Residues: CASRLWTGETEAFF.

This clone occurred many times. J is TRBJ1-2 and V is TRBV28, with D unresolved. Trimming removed 3 bases at V and 8 bases at J, with 7 bases between. Germline-derived CDR1 and CDR2 are MDHEN and SYDVKM. CDR3 length equals 11 residues. CDR3 coding DNA: TGTGCCAGCAGTTTTCTAGCCGGCTACACCTTC. Its translation: CASSFLAGYTF.

The chain joins TRBV10-3 to TRBJ2-6; D possibly corresponds to TRBD1 (6 bases). Germline V CDR1 and CDR2: ENHRY, SYGVKD. The CDR3 has 16 residues. Trimming took 3 bases from V and 2 from J, leaving 11 bases between them. The CDR3: CAISDPHRAGANVLTF. The DNA of the CDR3 is TGTGCCATCAGTGACCCCCACAGGGCTGGGGCCAACGTCCTGACTTTC.